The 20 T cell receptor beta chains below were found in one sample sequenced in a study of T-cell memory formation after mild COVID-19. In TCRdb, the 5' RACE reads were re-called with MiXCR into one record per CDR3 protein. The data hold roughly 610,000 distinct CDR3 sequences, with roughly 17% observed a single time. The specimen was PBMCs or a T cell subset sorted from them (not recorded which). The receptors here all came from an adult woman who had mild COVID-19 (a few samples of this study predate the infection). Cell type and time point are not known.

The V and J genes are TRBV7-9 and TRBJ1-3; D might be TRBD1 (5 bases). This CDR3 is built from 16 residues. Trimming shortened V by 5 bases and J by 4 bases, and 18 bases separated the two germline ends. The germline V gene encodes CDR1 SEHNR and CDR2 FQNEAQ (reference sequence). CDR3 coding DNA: TGTGCCAGCAGCCATACACAGGCGTCGGCGGGAAACACCATATATTTT. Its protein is CASSHTQASAGNTIYF. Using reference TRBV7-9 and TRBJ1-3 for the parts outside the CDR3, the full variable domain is DTGVSQNPRHKITKRGQNVTFRCDPISEHNRLYWYRQTLGQGPEFLTYFQNEAQLEKSRLLSDRFSAERPKGSFSTLEIQRTEQGDSAMYLCASSHTQASAGNTIYFGEGSWLTVV.

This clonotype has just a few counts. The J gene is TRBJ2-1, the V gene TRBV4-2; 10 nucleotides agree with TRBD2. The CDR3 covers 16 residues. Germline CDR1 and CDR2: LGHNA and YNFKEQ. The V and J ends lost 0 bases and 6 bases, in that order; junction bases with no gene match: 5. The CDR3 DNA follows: TGTGCCAGCAGCCAAGATCCTAGCGGGAGTGTCAATGAGCAGTTCTTC. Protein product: CASSQDPSGSVNEQFF.

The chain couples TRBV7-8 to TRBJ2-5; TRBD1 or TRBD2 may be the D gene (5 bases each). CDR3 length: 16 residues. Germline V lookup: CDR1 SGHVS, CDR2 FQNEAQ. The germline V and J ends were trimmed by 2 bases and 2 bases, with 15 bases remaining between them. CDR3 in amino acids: CASSLPLGAPQETQYF. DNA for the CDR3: TGTGCCAGCAGCTTACCGCTCGGGGCGCCTCAAGAGACCCAGTACTTC.

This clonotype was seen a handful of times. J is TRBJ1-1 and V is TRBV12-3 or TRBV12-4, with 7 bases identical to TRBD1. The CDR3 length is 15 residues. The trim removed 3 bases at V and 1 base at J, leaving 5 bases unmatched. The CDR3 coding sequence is TGTGCCAGCAGTTTCCCGACAGGGTCGAACACTGAAGCTTTCTTT. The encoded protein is CASSFPTGSNTEAFF.

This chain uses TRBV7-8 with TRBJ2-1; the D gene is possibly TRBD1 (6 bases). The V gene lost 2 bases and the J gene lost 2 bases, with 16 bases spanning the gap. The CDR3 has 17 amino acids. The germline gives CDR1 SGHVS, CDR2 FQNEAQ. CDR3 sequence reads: CASSLLGRGSTYNEQFF. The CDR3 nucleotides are TGTGCCAGCAGCTTATTAGGCAGGGGATCGACCTACAATGAGCAGTTCTTC.

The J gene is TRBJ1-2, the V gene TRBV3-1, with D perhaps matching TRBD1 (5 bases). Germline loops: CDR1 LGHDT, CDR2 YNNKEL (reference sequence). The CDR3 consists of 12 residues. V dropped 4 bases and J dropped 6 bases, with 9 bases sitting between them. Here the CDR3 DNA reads TGTGCCAGCAGCCGGGGACGGGATGGCTACACCTTC. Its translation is CASSRGRDGYTF.

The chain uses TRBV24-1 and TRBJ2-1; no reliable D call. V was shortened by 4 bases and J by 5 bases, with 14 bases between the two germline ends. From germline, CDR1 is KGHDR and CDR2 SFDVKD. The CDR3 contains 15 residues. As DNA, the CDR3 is TGTGCCACCAGTGAGTCAAAGGACCTCGACAATGAGCAGTTCTTC. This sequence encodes CATSESKDLDNEQFF.

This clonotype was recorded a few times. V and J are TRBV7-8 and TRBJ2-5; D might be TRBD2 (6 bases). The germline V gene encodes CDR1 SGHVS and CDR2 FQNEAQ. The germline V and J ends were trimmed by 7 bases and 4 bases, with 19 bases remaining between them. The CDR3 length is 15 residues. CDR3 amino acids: CASTAGRGRPETQYF. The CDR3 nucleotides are TGTGCCAGCACCGCCGGACGGGGGAGACCAGAGACCCAGTACTTC.

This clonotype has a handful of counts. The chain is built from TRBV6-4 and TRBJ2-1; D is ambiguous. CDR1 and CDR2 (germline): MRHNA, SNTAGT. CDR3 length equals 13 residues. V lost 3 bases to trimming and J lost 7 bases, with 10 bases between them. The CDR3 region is CASSELPGNEQFF. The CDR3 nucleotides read TGTGCCAGCAGTGAACTCCCTGGGAATGAGCAGTTCTTC.

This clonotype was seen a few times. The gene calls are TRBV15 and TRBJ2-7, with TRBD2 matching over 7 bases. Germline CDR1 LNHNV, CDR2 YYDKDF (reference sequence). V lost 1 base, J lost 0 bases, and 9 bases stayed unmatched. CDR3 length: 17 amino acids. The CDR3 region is CATSRVGPGGSSYEQYF. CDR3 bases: TGTGCCACCAGCAGAGTGGGGCCGGGCGGGAGCTCCTACGAGCAGTACTTC.

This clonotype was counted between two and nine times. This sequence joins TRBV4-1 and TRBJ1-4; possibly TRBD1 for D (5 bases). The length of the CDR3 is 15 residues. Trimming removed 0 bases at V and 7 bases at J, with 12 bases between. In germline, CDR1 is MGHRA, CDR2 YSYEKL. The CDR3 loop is CASSQDQGIGEKLFF. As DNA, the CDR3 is TGCGCCAGCAGCCAAGATCAGGGAATCGGTGAAAAACTGTTTTTT.

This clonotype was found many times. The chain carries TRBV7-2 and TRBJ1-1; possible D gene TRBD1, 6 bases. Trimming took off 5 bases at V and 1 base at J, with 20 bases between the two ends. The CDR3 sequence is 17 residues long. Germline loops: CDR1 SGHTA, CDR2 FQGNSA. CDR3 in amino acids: CASSPSDRPTRNTEAFF. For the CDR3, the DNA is TGTGCCAGCAGCCCATCGGACAGACCGACCAGGAACACTGAAGCTTTCTTT.

The CDR3 nucleotides read TGTGCCAGCAGCAGGACTGAATATACGCAGTATTTT. It translates to CASSRTEYTQYF. The chain joins TRBV7-2 to TRBJ2-3, with D possibly being TRBD2 (5 bases). V was trimmed by 5 bases and J by 7 bases, leaving 10 bases between them. From germline, CDR1 is SGHTA and CDR2 FQGNSA. This CDR3 contains 12 residues.

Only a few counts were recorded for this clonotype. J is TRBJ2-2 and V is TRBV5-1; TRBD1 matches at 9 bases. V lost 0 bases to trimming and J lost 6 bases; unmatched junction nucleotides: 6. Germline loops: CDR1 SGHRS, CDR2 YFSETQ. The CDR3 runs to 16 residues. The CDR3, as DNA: TGCGCCAGCAGCTTGGCCTACGACAGGGGGTCCGGGGAGCTGTTTTTT. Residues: CASSLAYDRGSGELFF.

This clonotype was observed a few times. This CDR3 reads CATSDPTPGQSTDTQYF. The CDR3 nucleotides are TGTGCCACCAGTGACCCCACACCGGGACAATCCACAGATACGCAGTATTTT. This sequence joins TRBV24-1 and TRBJ2-3, with D possibly matching TRBD1 (6 bases). V was trimmed by 4 bases and J by 2 bases, leaving 18 bases between them. There are 17 residues in the CDR3. The germline gives CDR1 KGHDR, CDR2 SFDVKD.

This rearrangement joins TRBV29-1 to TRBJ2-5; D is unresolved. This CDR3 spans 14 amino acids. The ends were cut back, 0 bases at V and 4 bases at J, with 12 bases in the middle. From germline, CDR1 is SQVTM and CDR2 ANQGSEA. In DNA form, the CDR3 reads TGCAGCGTTGAAGATTTAGGTACGGGAGAGACCCAGTACTTC. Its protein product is CSVEDLGTGETQYF.

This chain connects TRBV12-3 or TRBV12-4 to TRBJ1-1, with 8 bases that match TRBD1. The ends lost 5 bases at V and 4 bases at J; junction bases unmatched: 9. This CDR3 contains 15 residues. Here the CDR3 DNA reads TGTGCCAGCAGTCCAGGGGACAGGACGGGCACTGAAGCTTTCTTT. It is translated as CASSPGDRTGTEAFF.

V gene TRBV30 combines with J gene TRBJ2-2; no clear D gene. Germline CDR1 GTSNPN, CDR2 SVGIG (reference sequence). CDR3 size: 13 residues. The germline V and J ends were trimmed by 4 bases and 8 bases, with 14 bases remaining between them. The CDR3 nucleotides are TGTGCCTGGACCGAACTTAGAGCGGGGGAGCTGTTTTTT. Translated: CAWTELRAGELFF.

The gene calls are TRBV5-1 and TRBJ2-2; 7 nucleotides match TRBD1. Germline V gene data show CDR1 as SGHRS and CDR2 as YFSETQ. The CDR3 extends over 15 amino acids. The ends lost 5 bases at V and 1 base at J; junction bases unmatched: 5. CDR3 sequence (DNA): TGCGCCAGCAGGAACCGGGACAGGAACACCGGGGAGCTGTTTTTT. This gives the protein CASRNRDRNTGELFF.

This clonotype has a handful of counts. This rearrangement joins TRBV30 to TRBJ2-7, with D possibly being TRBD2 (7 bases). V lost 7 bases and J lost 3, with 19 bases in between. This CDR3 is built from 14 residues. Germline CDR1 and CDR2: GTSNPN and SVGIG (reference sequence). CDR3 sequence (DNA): TGTGCCTCCCAGGGAGGGGGGTCCCGCTACGAGCAGTACTTC. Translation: CASQGGGSRYEQYF.